This T cell receptor beta chain is from a study of blood T cell repertoires in COVID-19. Across the whole study: Both acute and convalescent COVID-19 samples were obtained from the United States, Italy and Spain.

Seattle researchers signed up patients amid active infection and tracked them longitudinally. V was clipped by 3 bases and J by 2 bases, with 10 bases between them. Germline V lookup: CDR1 KGHSH, CDR2 LQKENI. This CDR3 is built from 14 residues. Original data processing: How many nucleated cells were present was estimated from reference gene primer amplification. Sequencing used immunoSEQ multiplex PCR; TCRdb keeps in-frame clones, though not all of them. The V and J calls and clone size come from that table; D and trimming were worked out from the DNA. Among 200,000 to 250,000 clones listed, roughly four fifths were seen once.

This rearrangement joins TRBV18 to TRBJ1-1; D perhaps matches TRBD1 (5 bases). The sequenced sample consisted of peripheral blood. This receptor was identified in a woman of 80 years or more with COVID-19, enrolled during active disease. This chain's CDR3 is CASSPDITNTEAFF. DNA for the CDR3: TGTGCCAGCTCACCGGACATAACCAACACTGAAGCTTTCTTT. The full variable domain, its missing parts supplied by reference TRBV18 and TRBJ1-1, is NAGVMQNPRHLVRRRGQEARLRCSPMKGHSHVYWYRQLPEEGLKFMVYLQKENIIDESGMPKERFSAEFPKEGPSILRIQQVVRGDSAAYFCASSPDITNTEAFFGQGTRLTVV.